This entry lists 21 T cell receptor beta chains sequenced from one sample in a study of Graves' ophthalmopathy and Graves' hyperthyroidism. Transcripts of RNA were the source for amplifying TCR beta CDR3 regions. RT-PCR in the first round used HTBI primers; a second-round multiplex PCR followed. TCRdb redid the calling of the multiplex PCR reads with MiXCR, one entry per CDR3 protein. The sample has approximately 700,000 distinct CDR3 sequences, about 38% seen once; the top ten hold over 2.5%. Sequencing was performed on peripheral blood. The source of these receptors is an adult man with Graves' ophthalmopathy.

The chain has TRBV2 and TRBJ2-7; 10 nucleotides line up with TRBD1. The J segment lost 2 bases and the V segment lost 5 bases, leaving 9 bases of the junction unmatched. Germline V CDR1 and CDR2: SNHLY, FYNNEI. The CDR3 extends over 16 amino acids. The DNA of the CDR3 is TGTGCCAGCAGTTTAGCCCCCGGGACAGGGGCCTACGAGCAGTACTTC. Translation gives CASSLAPGTGAYEQYF.

The genes are TRBV7-8 and TRBJ2-7, with TRBD1 identical over 7 bases. CDR3 length: 17 residues. Per the germline V gene, CDR1 is SGHVS and CDR2 is FQNEAQ. V dropped 0 bases and J dropped 0; count of bases not matched to a gene: 8. DNA for the CDR3: TGTGCCAGCAGCTTAGCCGCGTTGGGACAGATCTCCTACGAGCAGTACTTC. As protein: CASSLAALGQISYEQYF.

This clonotype was detected once. The V gene is TRBV15, the J gene TRBJ2-3; D may be TRBD2 (5 bases). With 5 bases removed from V and 0 bases from J, the gap between germline ends came to 15 bases. Per the germline V gene, CDR1 is LNHNV and CDR2 is YYDKDF (reference sequence). CDR3 length: 16 amino acids. CDR3 sequence: CATSGQAASSTDTQYF. CDR3 bases: TGTGCCACCAGCGGTCAAGCGGCGTCTAGCACAGATACGCAGTATTTT.

The chain has TRBV25-1 and TRBJ1-3; D is possibly TRBD1 (6 bases). The germline gives CDR1 MGHDK, CDR2 SYGVNS. The CDR3 runs to 14 residues. Trimming took off 4 bases at V and 8 bases at J, with 15 bases between the two ends. Here the CDR3 DNA reads TGTGCCAGCAGTGGTACAGGGTGGGGCTACACCATATATTTT. Amino acid sequence: CASSGTGWGYTIYF.

The genes are TRBV10-3 and TRBJ2-5; no definite D call. The CDR3 consists of 15 residues. Looked up from germline, CDR1 is ENHRY and CDR2 is SYGVKD. The V gene lost 7 bases and the J gene lost 7 bases, with 22 bases spanning the gap. In DNA form, the CDR3 reads TGTGCCATCAAGGGCAGCCAAGATCCCGGTGGGACCCAGTACTTC. This sequence encodes CAIKGSQDPGGTQYF.

This clonotype showed up many times. The gene calls are TRBV19 and TRBJ2-7; D is uncertain. The germline V gene encodes CDR1 LNHDA and CDR2 SQIVND (reference sequence). V was cut by 4 bases and J by 2 bases, with 9 bases left in between. The CDR3 is made up of 13 amino acids. The CDR3 DNA sequence: TGTGCCAGTAGTACAGGCGGTGCCTACGAGCAGTACTTC. Protein product: CASSTGGAYEQYF.

The genes are TRBV6-1 and TRBJ2-2; the D is unclear. CDR3 length: 13 amino acids. Between the trimmed V and J ends, which lost 5 bases and 4 bases, there was a span of 8 bases. CDR1 is MNHNS and CDR2 is SASEGT in the germline V gene. CDR3 coding DNA: TGTGCCAGCAGTTACCTTGGCACCGGGGAGCTGTTTTTT. It codes for CASSYLGTGELFF.

The V and J genes are TRBV9 and TRBJ1-2, with TRBD1 as a possible D gene (5 bases). Looked up from germline, CDR1 is SGDLS and CDR2 is YYNGEE. This CDR3 spans 13 amino acids. Deletions cut 3 bases from V and 10 bases from J, with 16 bases between. The CDR3 DNA is TGTGCCAGCAGCGCCCGTGTGGGACTCTTCTACACCTTC. This translates into CASSARVGLFYTF. The full variable domain, its missing parts supplied by reference TRBV9 and TRBJ1-2, is DSGVTQTPKHLITATGQRVTLRCSPRSGDLSVYWYQQSLDQGLQFLIQYYNGEERAKGNILERFSAQQFPDLHSELNLSSLELGDSALYFCASSARVGLFYTFGSGTRLTVV.

The chain recombines TRBV20-1 with TRBJ1-2; 8 bases fit TRBD1. Germline values: CDR1 DFQATT, CDR2 SNEGSKA (reference sequence). This CDR3 has 15 residues. V was pared by 0 bases and J by 5 bases, with 8 bases of the junction left unmatched. In DNA form, the CDR3 reads TGCAGTGCTAGAGATGCCCAGGGGGCGCGTTATGGCTACACCTTC. Amino acid sequence: CSARDAQGARYGYTF.

This clonotype was detected many times. The chain carries TRBV10-3 and TRBJ1-3; TRBD1 matches 7 bases. The CDR3 totals 15 residues. V lost 7 bases, J lost 7 bases, and 13 bases stayed unmatched. Germline loops: CDR1 ENHRY, CDR2 SYGVKD. CDR3 residues: CAITEQGQVGNTIYF. CDR3 DNA sequence: TGTGCCATCACCGAACAGGGGCAAGTCGGGAACACCATATATTTT.

The chain has TRBV7-2 and TRBJ2-2; 8 bases agree with TRBD1. The CDR3 runs 15 residues. Germline V gives CDR1 SGHTA, CDR2 FQGNSA. V lost 3 bases and J lost 3; bases outside the gene matches: 3. Here the CDR3 DNA reads TGTGCCAGCAGCTTGGGACAGGAGTACACCGGGGAGCTGTTTTTT. Protein: CASSLGQEYTGELFF.

CDR3 bases: TGCAGCGTTGAAGATGGGACTAGCGGGAGTAATGAAAAACTGTTTTTT. The encoded protein is CSVEDGTSGSNEKLFF. J is TRBJ1-4 and V is TRBV29-1; TRBD1 is a possible D gene (5 bases). The CDR3 spans 16 residues. The V end lost 0 bases, the J end lost 4 bases, and 15 bases lay between the germline ends. Germline V gene data show CDR1 as SQVTM and CDR2 as ANQGSEA.

This clonotype was seen a few times. The rearrangement links TRBV9 to TRBJ2-2; 12 bases agree with TRBD2. With V trimmed by 0 bases and J by 3 bases, 6 bases remained unmatched. CDR1 is SGDLS and CDR2 is YYNGEE in the germline V gene. CDR3 length: 18 amino acids. The CDR3 sequence: CASSVDSSGRAHTGELFF. The CDR3 nucleotides are TGTGCCAGCAGCGTAGACTCTAGCGGGAGGGCCCACACCGGGGAGCTGTTTTTT. Full variable domain (remainder filled in from reference TRBV9 and TRBJ2-2): DSGVTQTPKHLITATGQRVTLRCSPRSGDLSVYWYQQSLDQGLQFLIQYYNGEERAKGNILERFSAQQFPDLHSELNLSSLELGDSALYFCASSVDSSGRAHTGELFFGEGSRLTVL.

This clonotype came up many times. The rearrangement uses TRBV12-3 or TRBV12-4 and TRBJ2-5, with TRBD2 matching over 8 bases. V gave up 3 bases and J gave up 4 bases; unmatched junction bases: 4. This CDR3 comprises 14 residues. The CDR3 region is CASSFFGRGETQYF. The CDR3 DNA reads TGTGCCAGCAGTTTCTTCGGGAGGGGAGAGACCCAGTACTTC.

This clonotype was counted a single time. The genes are TRBV20-1 and TRBJ2-5, with 8 positions matching TRBD1. Germline assignment: CDR1 DFQATT and CDR2 SNEGSKA (reference sequence). The CDR3 length is 13 residues. V was clipped by 3 bases and J by 2 bases; unmatched bases: 2. The CDR3 protein is CSARDRDQETQYF. CDR3 in DNA: TGCAGTGCTAGGGACAGGGATCAAGAGACCCAGTACTTC.

The rearrangement links TRBV20-1 to TRBJ1-6; no clear D. The CDR3 is 15 residues long. Germline CDR1 and CDR2: DFQATT and SNEGSKA (reference sequence). V was pared by 6 bases and J by 2 bases, with 14 bases between. CDR3 sequence: CSARLGSPYNSPLHF. The CDR3 DNA sequence: TGCAGTGCACGGCTGGGTAGTCCCTATAATTCACCCCTCCACTTT.

Notes on this clonotype: With a much larger clone just one base away, this may be a read error. The chain has TRBV12-3 or TRBV12-4 and TRBJ1-4, with D uncertain. The V end lost 6 bases, the J end lost 3 bases, and 17 bases lay between the germline ends. The CDR3 sequence is 16 residues long. The CDR3 here is CASRTSAWPANEKLFF. The CDR3 DNA follows: TGTGCCAGCAGAACCTCTGCGTGGCCGGCTAATGAAAAACTGTTTTTT.

The V and J genes are TRBV24-1 and TRBJ2-3; 7 nucleotides line up with TRBD1. The CDR3 covers 15 residues. CDR1 KGHDR and CDR2 SFDVKD come from the germline V gene. Trimming cost V 8 bases and J 6 bases; bases outside gene matches: 13. In nucleotides, the CDR3 is TGTGCCACCAATAGGGACAGCCGAGGTTGGGATACGCAGTATTTT. Translation gives CATNRDSRGWDTQYF.

This clonotype appeared many times. The chain carries TRBV5-1 and TRBJ1-4, with D uncertain. Germline-derived CDR1 and CDR2 are SGHRS and YFSETQ. The CDR3 is 14 residues long. Trimming removed 4 bases at V and 6 bases at J, with 13 bases between. The CDR3 DNA reads TGCGCCAGCAGCCCCCTCGGACGGGATGAAAAACTGTTTTTT. Translating it yields CASSPLGRDEKLFF.

CDR3 bases: TGTGCCATCAGTGACGGGGGGGGAAGGAAGCAGTACTTC. It is translated as CAISDGGGRKQYF. The V and J genes are TRBV10-3 and TRBJ2-7, with 8 bases matching TRBD2. V dropped 3 bases and J dropped 8; count of bases not matched to a gene: 6. Germline CDR1 and CDR2: ENHRY and SYGVKD. This CDR3 contains 13 residues.

This clonotype was detected ten times or more. This chain joins TRBV2 and TRBJ1-6; TRBD1 matches 7 bases. V trimming: 2 bases; J trimming: 7 bases; junction bases outside the gene matches: 5. This CDR3 has 15 amino acids. Germline V CDR1 and CDR2: SNHLY, FYNNEI. Here the CDR3 reads CASSERGGENSPLHF. The CDR3, as DNA: TGTGCCAGCAGTGAAAGAGGGGGCGAGAATTCACCCCTCCACTTT.